This T cell receptor beta chain was obtained from a study of OX40 agonist ivuxolimab in advanced cancers. Only in-frame clones appear in the TCRdb table, and some are missing; sequencing was by immunoSEQ multiplex PCR. The sample includes more than 45,000 clones, about 93% of them seen just once. After removal of 4 bases from V and 6 bases from J, the junction contained 5 bases not matched to a gene. Germline V gene data show CDR1 as MNHEY and CDR2 as SMNVEV (reference sequence). This CDR3 is 15 amino acids long. It was autoimmune disease history or systemic immunosuppression that excluded patients. Sequenced here: CD4+ or CD8+ T cells sorted from blood, sampled in a trial of the OX40 agonist ivuxolimab. The chain is built from TRBV27 and TRBJ2-7; 14 positions match TRBD2. The TCR comes from an adult with an advanced solid tumor such as melanoma, head and neck, liver or kidney cancer. CDR3 protein: CASSSGLAGAREQYV. CDR3 DNA sequence: TGTGCCAGCAGTTCGGGACTAGCGGGGGCACGCGAGCAGTACGTC.